The clone carrying this T cell receptor beta chain was recorded once. Recruited during active infection, patients (from Seattle) were subsequently followed longitudinally. The CDR3 loop spans 16 amino acids. V shed 0 bases and J shed 4 bases, with 13 bases lying between them. CDR1 and CDR2 (germline): LNHDA, SQIVND (reference sequence). This record belongs to a study of blood T cell repertoires in COVID-19. Study background: Some COVID-19 samples were acute and others convalescent; all came from the United States, Italy and Spain.

In the authors' methods: The authors estimated nucleated cell counts from reference gene primer amplification. The protocol was immunoSEQ multiplex PCR, while the TCRdb copy is restricted to in-frame clones and leaves out a portion. Clone size and the V and J calls come from that table; the DNA yielded D and trimming. The sample lists about 300,000 clones; around 85% were seen once. Sample: peripheral blood. This TCR derives from a human donor with COVID-19, enrolled during active disease. The donor label of this sample is uncertain. The chain combines TRBV19 with TRBJ1-5; the D is unclear. CDR3 nucleotide sequence: TGTGCCAGTAGTATAGATAGTCGAGGCGGGAATCAGCCCCAGCATTTT. Its translation: CASSIDSRGGNQPQHF.